Reported below is one T cell receptor beta chain. Antigen specificity is unknown. The conserved final phenylalanine or tryptophan is absent from the CDR3, which likely points to a read error. The sample comes from a study of blood T cells in healthy people across ages. A sample-barcoded 5' primer and a J-beta primer mix were used in a second PCR of roughly 6 to 12 cycles. TCRdb redid the calling of the 5' RACE reads with MiXCR, one entry per CDR3 protein. The data hold around 1,800,000 distinct CDR3 sequences, with roughly two fifths observed a single time. Donation came from healthy Caucasian individuals in Russia who were aged 6 to 90. Investigators took about 10 milliliters of peripheral blood from every donor. The CDR3 covers 14 residues. CDR1 is DFQATT, CDR2 SNEGSKA, per germline (reference sequence). The V segment lost 6 bases and the J segment 2 bases; nucleotides outside the gene matches: 7.

General observations from the study: Both naive CD4+ cell counts and diversity were greater in long-lived donors than in aged donors. CMV status of donors was unknown, possibly confounding expanded clonotype changes.

V gene TRBV20-1 combines with J gene TRBJ2-3; TRBD2 matches 8 bases. The source is a human donor in good health. Sequencing was performed on blood. CDR3 residues: CSAPPSGHTDTQYC. Written as DNA, the CDR3 is TGCAGTGCCCCCCCTAGCGGGCACACAGATACGCAGTATTGT.